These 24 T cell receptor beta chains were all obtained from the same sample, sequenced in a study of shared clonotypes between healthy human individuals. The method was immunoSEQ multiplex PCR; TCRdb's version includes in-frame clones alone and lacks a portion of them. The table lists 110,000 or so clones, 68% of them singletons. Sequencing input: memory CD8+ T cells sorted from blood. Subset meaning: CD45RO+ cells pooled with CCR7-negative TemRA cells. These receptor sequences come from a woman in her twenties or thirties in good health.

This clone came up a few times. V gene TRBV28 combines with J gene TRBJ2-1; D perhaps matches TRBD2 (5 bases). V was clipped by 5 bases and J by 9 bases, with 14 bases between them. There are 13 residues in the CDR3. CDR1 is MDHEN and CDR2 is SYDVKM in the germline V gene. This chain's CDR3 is CASSATWAGEQFF. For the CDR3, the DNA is TGTGCCAGCAGTGCCACTTGGGCGGGTGAGCAGTTCTTC.

For the CDR3, the DNA is TGCGCCAGCAGCCAAGATTCGGGTTCTACTGAAGCTTTCTTT. Translation: CASSQDSGSTEAFF. This rearrangement joins TRBV4-1 to TRBJ1-1; D is ambiguous. The CDR3 consists of 14 residues. The germline gives CDR1 MGHRA, CDR2 YSYEKL. The V and J ends lost 0 bases and 5 bases respectively, with 10 bases between them.

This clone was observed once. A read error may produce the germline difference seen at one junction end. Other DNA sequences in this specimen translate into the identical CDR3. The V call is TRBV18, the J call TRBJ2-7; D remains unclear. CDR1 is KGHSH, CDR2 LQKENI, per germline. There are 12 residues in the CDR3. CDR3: CASSPLGYEQYF. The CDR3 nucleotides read TGTGCCAGCTCCCCACTCGGATACGAGCAGTACTTC.

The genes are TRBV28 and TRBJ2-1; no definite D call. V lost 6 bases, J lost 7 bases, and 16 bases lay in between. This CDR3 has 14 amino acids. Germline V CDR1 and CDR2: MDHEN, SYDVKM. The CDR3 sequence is CASSLRTPTNEQFF. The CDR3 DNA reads TGTGCCAGCAGCCTGCGCACACCCACGAATGAGCAGTTCTTC.

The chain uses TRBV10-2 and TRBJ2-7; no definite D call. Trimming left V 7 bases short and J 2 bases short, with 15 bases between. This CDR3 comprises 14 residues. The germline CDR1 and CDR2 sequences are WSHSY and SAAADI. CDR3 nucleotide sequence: TGCGCCAGCAACGGACGGCGAAGGGCCTACGAGCAGTACTTC. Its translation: CASNGRRRAYEQYF.

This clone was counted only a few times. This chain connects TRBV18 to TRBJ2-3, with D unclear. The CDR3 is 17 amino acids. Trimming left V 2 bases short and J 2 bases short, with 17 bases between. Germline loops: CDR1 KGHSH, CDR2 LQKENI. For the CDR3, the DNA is TGTGCCAGCTCACCAGATCGTGAGTCCTTCTTCACAGATACGCAGTATTTT. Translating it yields CASSPDRESFFTDTQYF. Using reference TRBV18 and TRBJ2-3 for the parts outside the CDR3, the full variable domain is NAGVMQNPRHLVRRRGQEARLRCSPMKGHSHVYWYRQLPEEGLKFMVYLQKENIIDESGMPKERFSAEFPKEGPSILRIQQVVRGDSAAYFCASSPDRESFFTDTQYFGPGTRLTVL.

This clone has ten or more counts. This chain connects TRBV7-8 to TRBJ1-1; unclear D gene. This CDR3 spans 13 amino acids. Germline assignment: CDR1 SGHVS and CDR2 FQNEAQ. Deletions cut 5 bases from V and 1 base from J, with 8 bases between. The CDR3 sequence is CASSVVGNTEAFF. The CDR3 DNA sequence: TGTGCCAGCAGCGTAGTTGGGAACACTGAAGCTTTCTTT.

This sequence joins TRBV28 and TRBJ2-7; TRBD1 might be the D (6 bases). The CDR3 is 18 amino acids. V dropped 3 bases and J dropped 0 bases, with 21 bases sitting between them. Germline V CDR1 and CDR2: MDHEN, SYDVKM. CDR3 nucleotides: TGTGCCAGCAGTTTCATCGACCGGGACATAATGAGCTCCTACGAGCAGTACTTC. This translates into CASSFIDRDIMSSYEQYF.

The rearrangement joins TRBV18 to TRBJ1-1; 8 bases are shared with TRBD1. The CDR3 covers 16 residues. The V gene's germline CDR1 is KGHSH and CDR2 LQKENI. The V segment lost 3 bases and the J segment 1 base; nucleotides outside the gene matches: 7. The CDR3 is CASSPPRTGQNTEAFF. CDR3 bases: TGTGCCAGCTCACCGCCCCGGACAGGGCAGAACACTGAAGCTTTCTTT.

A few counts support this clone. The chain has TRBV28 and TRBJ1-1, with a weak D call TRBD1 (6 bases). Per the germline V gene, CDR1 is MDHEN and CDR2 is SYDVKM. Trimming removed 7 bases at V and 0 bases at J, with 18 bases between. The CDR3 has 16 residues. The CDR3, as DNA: TGTGCCAGCATTGGGGCTACGGGACACATGAACACTGAAGCTTTCTTT. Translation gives CASIGATGHMNTEAFF.

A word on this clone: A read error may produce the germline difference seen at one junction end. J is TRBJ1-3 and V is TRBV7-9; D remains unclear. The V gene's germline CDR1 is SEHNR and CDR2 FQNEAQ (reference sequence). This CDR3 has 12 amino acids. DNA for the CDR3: TGTGCCAGCACCTTAACTGGAAACACCATATATTTT. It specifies CASTLTGNTIYF. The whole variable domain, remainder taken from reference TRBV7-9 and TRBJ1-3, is DTGVSQNPRHKITKRGQNVTFRCDPISEHNRLYWYRQTLGQGPEFLTYFQNEAQLEKSRLLSDRFSAERPKGSFSTLEIQRTEQGDSAMYLCASTLTGNTIYFGEGSWLTVV.

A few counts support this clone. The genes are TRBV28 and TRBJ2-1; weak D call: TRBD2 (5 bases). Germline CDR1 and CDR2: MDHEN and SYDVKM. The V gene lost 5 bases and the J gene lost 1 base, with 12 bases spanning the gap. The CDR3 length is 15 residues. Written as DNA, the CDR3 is TGTGCCAGCAGTCCCGTGGGAGATTCCTACAATGAGCAGTTCTTC. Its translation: CASSPVGDSYNEQFF. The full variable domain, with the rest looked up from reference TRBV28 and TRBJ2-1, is DVKVTQSSRYLVKRTGEKVFLECVQDMDHENMFWYRQDPGLGLRLIYFSYDVKMKEKGDIPEGYSVSREKKERFSLILESASTNQTSMYLCASSPVGDSYNEQFFGPGTRLTVL.

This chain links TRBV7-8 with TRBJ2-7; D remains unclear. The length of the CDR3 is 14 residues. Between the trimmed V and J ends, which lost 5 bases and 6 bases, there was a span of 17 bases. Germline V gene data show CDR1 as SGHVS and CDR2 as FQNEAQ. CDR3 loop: CASSPSPSGGEQYF. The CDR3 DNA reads TGTGCCAGCAGCCCCTCCCCGTCCGGCGGCGAGCAGTACTTC.

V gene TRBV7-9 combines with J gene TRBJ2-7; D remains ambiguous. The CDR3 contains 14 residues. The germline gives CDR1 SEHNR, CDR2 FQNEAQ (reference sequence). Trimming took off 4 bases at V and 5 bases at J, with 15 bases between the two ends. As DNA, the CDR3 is TGTGCCAGCAGCTCGACCGATGGGTTCAACGAGCAGTACTTC. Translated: CASSSTDGFNEQYF. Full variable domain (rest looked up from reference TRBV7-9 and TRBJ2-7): DTGVSQNPRHKITKRGQNVTFRCDPISEHNRLYWYRQTLGQGPEFLTYFQNEAQLEKSRLLSDRFSAERPKGSFSTLEIQRTEQGDSAMYLCASSSTDGFNEQYFGPGTRLTVT.

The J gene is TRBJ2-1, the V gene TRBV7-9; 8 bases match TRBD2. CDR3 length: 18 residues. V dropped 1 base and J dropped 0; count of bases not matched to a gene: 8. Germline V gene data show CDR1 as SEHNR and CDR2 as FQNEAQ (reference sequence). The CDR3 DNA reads TGTGCCAGCAGCTTAGGCCTAGCGGGCCCCGACTCCTACAATGAGCAGTTCTTC. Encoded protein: CASSLGLAGPDSYNEQFF.

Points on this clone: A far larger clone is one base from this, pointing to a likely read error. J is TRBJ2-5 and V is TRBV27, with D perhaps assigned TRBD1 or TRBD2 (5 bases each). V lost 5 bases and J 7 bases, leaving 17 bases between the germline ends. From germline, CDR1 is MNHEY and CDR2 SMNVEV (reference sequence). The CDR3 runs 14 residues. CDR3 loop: CASSPWTRRGTQYF. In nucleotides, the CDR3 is TGTGCCAGCAGTCCATGGACAAGACGGGGGACCCAGTACTTC.

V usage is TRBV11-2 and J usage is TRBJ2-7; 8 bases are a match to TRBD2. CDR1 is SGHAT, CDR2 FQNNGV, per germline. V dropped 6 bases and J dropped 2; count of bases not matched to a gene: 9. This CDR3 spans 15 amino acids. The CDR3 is CASRWSPGGPYEQYF. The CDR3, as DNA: TGTGCCAGCAGGTGGAGCCCGGGAGGGCCCTACGAGCAGTACTTC.

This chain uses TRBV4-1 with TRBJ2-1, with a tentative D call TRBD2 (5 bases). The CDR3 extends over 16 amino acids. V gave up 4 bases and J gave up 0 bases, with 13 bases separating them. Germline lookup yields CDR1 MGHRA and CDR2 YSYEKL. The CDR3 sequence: CASSPLLVSSYNEQFF. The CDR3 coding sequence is TGCGCCAGCAGCCCGCTACTAGTCTCCTCCTACAATGAGCAGTTCTTC.

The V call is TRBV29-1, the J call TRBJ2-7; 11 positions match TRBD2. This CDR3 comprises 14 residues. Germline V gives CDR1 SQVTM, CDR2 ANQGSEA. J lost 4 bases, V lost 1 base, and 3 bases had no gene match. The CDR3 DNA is TGCAGCGTTGAAGCGGGACTAGCGGTGTACGAGCAGTACTTC. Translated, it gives CSVEAGLAVYEQYF.

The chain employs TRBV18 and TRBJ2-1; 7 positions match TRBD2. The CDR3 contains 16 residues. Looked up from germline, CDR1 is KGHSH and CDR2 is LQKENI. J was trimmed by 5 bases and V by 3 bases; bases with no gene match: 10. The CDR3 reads CASSPGLGAGNNEQFF. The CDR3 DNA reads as TGTGCCAGCTCACCGGGGTTGGGAGCGGGGAACAATGAGCAGTTCTTC.

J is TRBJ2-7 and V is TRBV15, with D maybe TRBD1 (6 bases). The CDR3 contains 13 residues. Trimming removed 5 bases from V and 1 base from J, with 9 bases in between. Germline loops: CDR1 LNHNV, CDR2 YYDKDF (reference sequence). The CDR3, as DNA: TGTGCCACCAGCTCAGGGGCTTCCTACGAGCAGTACTTC. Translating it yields CATSSGASYEQYF. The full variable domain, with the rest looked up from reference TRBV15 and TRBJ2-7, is DAMVIQNPRYQVTQFGKPVTLSCSQTLNHNVMYWYQQKSSQAPKLLFHYYDKDFNNEADTPDNFQSRRPNTSFCFLDIRSPGLGDTAMYLCATSSGASYEQYFGPGTRLTVT.

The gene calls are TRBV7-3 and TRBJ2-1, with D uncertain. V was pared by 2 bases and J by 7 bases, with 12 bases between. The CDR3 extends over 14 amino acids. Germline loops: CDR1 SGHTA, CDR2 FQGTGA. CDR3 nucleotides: TGTGCCAGCAGCTTAGACGGACCGCGGAATGAGCAGTTCTTC. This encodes CASSLDGPRNEQFF.

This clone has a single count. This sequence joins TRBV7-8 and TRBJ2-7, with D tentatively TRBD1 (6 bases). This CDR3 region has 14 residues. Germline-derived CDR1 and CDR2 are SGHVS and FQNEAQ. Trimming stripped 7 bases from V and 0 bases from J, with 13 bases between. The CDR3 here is CASTTDSLSYEQYF. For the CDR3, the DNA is TGTGCCAGCACTACGGACAGCCTCTCCTACGAGCAGTACTTC.

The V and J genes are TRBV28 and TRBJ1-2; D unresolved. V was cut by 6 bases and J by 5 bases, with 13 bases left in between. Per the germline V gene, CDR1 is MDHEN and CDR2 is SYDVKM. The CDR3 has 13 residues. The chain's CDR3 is CASSPGGHYGYTF. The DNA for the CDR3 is TGTGCCAGCAGCCCGGGTGGCCATTATGGCTACACCTTC.